The 30 T cell receptor beta chains below come from one sample, sequenced in a study of cytomegalovirus exposure and HLA in healthy donors. PCR was performed using 60 Vbeta and 13 Jbeta primers. Sequencing was performed with immunoSEQ multiplex PCR; in TCRdb, only in-frame clones are kept and a portion is missing. The data contain about 170,000 clones, around 80% of them singletons. Sequenced sample: PBMCs. These TCRs come from a man aged 18-30 years in good health and CMV-seronegative.

The chain carries TRBV30 and TRBJ2-1; maybe TRBD2 (6 bases). Germline CDR1 reads GTSNPN; CDR2 reads SVGIG (reference sequence). This CDR3 has 12 residues. Trimming left V 5 bases short and J 4 bases short, with 9 bases between. CDR3 in amino acids: CAWGGLYNEQFF. In DNA form, the CDR3 reads TGTGCCTGGGGGGGACTTTACAATGAGCAGTTCTTC. The variable domain in full, with the rest retrieved from reference TRBV30 and TRBJ2-1, is SQTIHQWPATLVQPVGSPLSLECTVEGTSNPNLYWYRQAAGRGLQLLFYSVGIGQISSEVPQNLSASRPQDRQFILSSKKLLLSDSGFYLCAWGGLYNEQFFGPGTRLTVL.

J is TRBJ2-1 and V is TRBV18, with 13 bases fitting TRBD2. This CDR3 contains 15 residues. After removal of 3 bases from V and 9 bases from J, the junction contained 5 bases not matched to a gene. Germline assignment: CDR1 KGHSH and CDR2 LQKENI. The chain's CDR3 is CASSPGLAGTGEQFF. The CDR3 DNA sequence: TGTGCCAGCTCACCGGGACTAGCGGGGACCGGTGAGCAGTTCTTC.

The gene calls are TRBV28 and TRBJ1-4; TRBD1 matches at 9 bases. The CDR3 runs to 15 residues. Germline CDR1 reads MDHEN; CDR2 reads SYDVKM. The ends lost 5 bases at V and 4 bases at J; junction bases unmatched: 5. CDR3 protein: CASSLGTGLNEKLFF. CDR3 DNA sequence: TGTGCCAGCAGTCTAGGGACAGGGCTTAATGAAAAACTGTTTTTT.

The rearrangement joins TRBV19 to TRBJ1-1, with 10 bases that match TRBD1. Germline CDR1 and CDR2: LNHDA and SQIVND (reference sequence). The V gene end was trimmed by 9 bases and the J gene end by 7 bases; junction bases not matched to a gene: 8. This CDR3 is 13 amino acids long. CDR3 region: CASGWGQGLEAFF. CDR3 sequence (DNA): TGTGCCAGCGGCTGGGGACAGGGGCTTGAAGCTTTCTTT.

The V call is TRBV12-5, the J call TRBJ2-1; D possibly corresponds to TRBD1 (5 bases). This CDR3 is built from 14 residues. Germline V gene lookup returns CDR1 LGHNT and CDR2 FRNRAP. Trimming shortened V by 6 bases and J by 9 bases, and 18 bases separated the two germline ends. The CDR3, as DNA: TGTGCTAGTGGATTCAGGGTCCGGAGCTTTGAGCAGTTCTTC. It yields the protein CASGFRVRSFEQFF.

The chain couples TRBV2 to TRBJ2-5, with D possibly TRBD1 on 5 matching bases. The end of the DNA fits TRBJ2-7 better, so the J call may be wrong. Germline V CDR1 and CDR2: SNHLY, FYNNEI. This CDR3 has 13 residues. The CDR3 reads CASSQEGVDEQYF. The CDR3 bases are TGTGCCAGCAGCCAGGAAGGGGTTGACGAGCAGTACTTC.

The V call is TRBV28, the J call TRBJ2-5; TRBD1 might be the D (6 bases). The end of the DNA aligns better with TRBJ2-7, so the J call may be wrong. Per the germline V gene, CDR1 is MDHEN and CDR2 is SYDVKM. The CDR3 sequence is 14 residues long. The CDR3 sequence is CASIPQGLAYEQYF. The CDR3 DNA sequence: TGTGCCAGCATCCCGCAGGGGCTAGCCTACGAGCAGTACTTC.

The rearrangement joins TRBV15 to TRBJ2-5, with 8 bases identical to TRBD1. The last part of the DNA fits TRBJ2-7 better; the J call may be wrong. The CDR3 extends over 15 amino acids. Germline V gene data show CDR1 as LNHNV and CDR2 as YYDKDF (reference sequence). DNA of the CDR3: TGTGCCACCAGCAGAGAAACAGGGGGCTCCTACGAGCAGTACTTC. Translation gives CATSRETGGSYEQYF.

This chain connects TRBV7-6 to TRBJ2-2; 12 bases match TRBD2. The V gene's germline CDR1 is SGHVS and CDR2 FNYEAQ. The ends lost 1 base at V and 4 bases at J; junction bases unmatched: 7. CDR3 size: 18 residues. The CDR3 nucleotides read TGTGCCAGCAGCTTAGAAGCTAGCGGGGGGGGGTCCACCGGGGAGCTGTTTTTT. Translating it yields CASSLEASGGGSTGELFF.

This chain links TRBV4-1 with TRBJ2-5; the D is unclear. Germline-derived CDR1 and CDR2 are MGHRA and YSYEKL. V was clipped by 0 bases and J by 4 bases, with 9 bases between them. This CDR3 is 14 amino acids long. The CDR3 nucleotides read TGCGCCAGCAGCCAAGAACAGTCCCTAGAGACCCAGTACTTC. It yields the protein CASSQEQSLETQYF.

V and J are TRBV2 and TRBJ1-5, with 7 positions matching TRBD1. Looked up from germline, CDR1 is SNHLY and CDR2 is FYNNEI. The CDR3 has 18 residues. The V and J ends lost 5 bases and 5 bases, in that order; junction bases with no gene match: 18. The CDR3, as DNA: TGTGCCAGCAGTACCATCACCCCGGTTCGGGACAGTCATCAGCCCCAGCATTTT. Protein sequence: CASSTITPVRDSHQPQHF.

The chain employs TRBV19 and TRBJ1-1; D gene uncertain. This CDR3 comprises 14 residues. V was clipped by 5 bases and J by 2 bases, with 12 bases between them. Germline CDR1 is LNHDA and CDR2 is SQIVND (reference sequence). The CDR3 region is CASSSAGANTEAFF. The CDR3 DNA sequence: TGTGCCAGTAGTTCGGCCGGAGCAAACACTGAAGCTTTCTTT. The full variable domain, rest sourced from reference TRBV19 and TRBJ1-1, is DGGITQSPKYLFRKEGQNVTLSCEQNLNHDAMYWYRQDPGQGLRLIYYSQIVNDFQKGDIAEGYSVSREKKESFPLTVTSAQKNPTAFYLCASSSAGANTEAFFGQGTRLTVV.

This clone was seen only once. The V and J genes are TRBV11-3 and TRBJ2-2, with 10 positions matching TRBD2. The V gene end was trimmed by 2 bases and the J gene end by 7 bases; junction bases not matched to a gene: 7. This CDR3 has 16 amino acids. Germline V gene lookup returns CDR1 SGHNT and CDR2 YENEEA. In nucleotides, the CDR3 is TGTGCCAGCAGCTTAAGTCTAGCGGGAGCCCACGGGGAGCTGTTTTTT. Translation: CASSLSLAGAHGELFF.

The chain carries TRBV9 and TRBJ1-6; D unclear. This CDR3 is built from 15 residues. In germline, CDR1 is SGDLS, CDR2 YYNGEE. V lost 0 bases to trimming and J lost 10 bases, with 14 bases between them. The DNA of the CDR3 is TGTGCCAGCAGCGTAGGGTCGGAGGTGGGCTCACCCCTCCACTTT. Its protein is CASSVGSEVGSPLHF. The complete variable domain, with remaining parts taken from reference TRBV9 and TRBJ1-6, reads DSGVTQTPKHLITATGQRVTLRCSPRSGDLSVYWYQQSLDQGLQFLIQYYNGEERAKGNILERFSAQQFPDLHSELNLSSLELGDSALYFCASSVGSEVGSPLHFGNGTRLTVT.

The V gene is TRBV7-9, the J gene TRBJ2-1; TRBD2 matches at 14 bases. The length of the CDR3 is 16 residues. Trimming cost V 5 bases and J 9 bases; bases outside gene matches: 9. Germline V gene data show CDR1 as SEHNR and CDR2 as FQNEAQ (reference sequence). CDR3 in amino acids: CASSEPGLAGEVEQFF. The CDR3 DNA is TGTGCCAGCAGCGAACCGGGACTAGCGGGAGAAGTTGAGCAGTTCTTC.

The V and J genes are TRBV7-2 and TRBJ1-5; 9 nucleotides align to TRBD1. Germline trimming cut 4 bases from V and 7 bases from J; bases unmatched to any gene: 2. Germline V CDR1 and CDR2: SGHTA, FQGNSA. The CDR3 covers 13 residues. The CDR3 sequence is CASSWDREQPQHF. CDR3 nucleotide sequence: TGTGCCAGCAGCTGGGACAGGGAACAGCCCCAGCATTTT.

This chain uses TRBV7-9 with TRBJ1-1; TRBD1 agrees at 8 bases. V was clipped by 5 bases and J by 1 base; unmatched bases: 6. Germline V gene lookup returns CDR1 SEHNR and CDR2 FQNEAQ (reference sequence). The CDR3 is made up of 15 amino acids. CDR3 in amino acids: CASSPPGTGNTEAFF. The CDR3 DNA reads TGTGCCAGCAGCCCCCCGGGGACAGGGAACACTGAAGCTTTCTTT.

The rearrangement uses TRBV29-1 and TRBJ2-7; TRBD1 matches at 9 bases. V was pared by 4 bases and J by 3 bases, with 1 base of the junction left unmatched. Germline V gene data show CDR1 as SQVTM and CDR2 as ANQGSEA. The CDR3 runs 12 residues. CDR3 region: CSVGQGDYEQYF. The CDR3 nucleotides are TGCAGCGTTGGACAGGGGGACTACGAGCAGTACTTC.

The chain recombines TRBV7-9 with TRBJ1-1, with TRBD1 identical over 8 bases. The CDR3 spans 14 residues. V dropped 5 bases and J dropped 4; count of bases not matched to a gene: 6. Germline CDR1 is SEHNR and CDR2 is FQNEAQ (reference sequence). Here the CDR3 reads CASSDRGWGTEAFF. In DNA form, the CDR3 reads TGTGCCAGCAGCGACAGGGGCTGGGGCACTGAAGCTTTCTTT.

CDR3 in DNA: TGTGCCAGCAGCCCCGCGCGTTTCCCAATTGAAAAACTGTTTTTT. Translated, it gives CASSPARFPIEKLFF. The rearrangement links TRBV5-5 to TRBJ1-4; D gene unclear. The CDR3 is 15 amino acids. The germline V gene has CDR1 SGHKS and CDR2 YYEKEE (reference sequence). The germline V and J ends were trimmed by 4 bases and 7 bases, with 17 bases remaining between them. Combining the CDR3 with reference TRBV5-5 and TRBJ1-4 gives the whole variable domain DAGVTQSPTHLIKTRGQQVTLRCSPISGHKSVSWYQQVLGQGPQFIFQYYEKEERGRGNFPDRFSARQFPNYSSELNVNALLLGDSALYLCASSPARFPIEKLFFGSGTQLSVL.

The rearrangement joins TRBV19 to TRBJ1-5, with D possibly being TRBD1 (5 bases). This CDR3 region has 13 residues. Germline CDR1 and CDR2: LNHDA and SQIVND (reference sequence). V dropped 10 bases and J dropped 8 bases, with 18 bases sitting between them. CDR3 DNA: TGTGCCATCGCACGGGGGGAATTCGAGCCCCAGCATTTT. It yields the protein CAIARGEFEPQHF.

The chain has TRBV10-3 and TRBJ2-2, with D possibly being TRBD2 (7 bases). V gave up 11 bases and J gave up 2 bases, with 18 bases separating them. Germline V gene sequence: CDR1 ENHRY, CDR2 SYGVKD. This CDR3 spans 15 amino acids. DNA of the CDR3: TGTGCCTCCGCGGGCGGGGGCCTTAACACCGGGGAGCTGTTTTTT. Encoded protein: CASAGGGLNTGELFF.

This clone has only a few counts. The J gene is TRBJ2-3, the V gene TRBV6-5, with D unresolved. Trimming removed 6 bases from V and 7 bases from J, with 17 bases in between. This CDR3 is 14 amino acids long. CDR1 is MNHEY, CDR2 SVGAGI, per germline. Written as DNA, the CDR3 is TGTGCCAGCAGACGCGACTTACTCCGGAATACGCAGTATTTT. Its protein product is CASRRDLLRNTQYF.

The rearrangement uses TRBV9 and TRBJ2-5, with a possible D match to TRBD1 (7 bases). This CDR3 is built from 14 residues. Between the trimmed V and J ends, which lost 2 bases and 3 bases, there was a span of 11 bases. Germline CDR1 SGDLS, CDR2 YYNGEE. In DNA form, the CDR3 reads TGTGCCAGCAGCGTGGCGGGACAGAAAGAGACCCAGTACTTC. It specifies CASSVAGQKETQYF.

The CDR3 bases are TGTGCCAGCTCGCCGACAGGACCTGTCTACGAGCAGTACTTC. This codes for CASSPTGPVYEQYF. The V and J genes are TRBV18 and TRBJ2-7; perhaps TRBD1 as D (6 bases). The CDR3 consists of 14 residues. Deletions cut 6 bases from V and 3 bases from J, with 15 bases between. CDR1 is KGHSH, CDR2 LQKENI, per germline.

This clone was detected only once. The chain is built from TRBV18 and TRBJ2-7; 12 bases fit TRBD1. Germline V CDR1 and CDR2: KGHSH, LQKENI. The CDR3 spans 18 residues. The junction had 13 bases not matched to a gene; V was cut back by 3 bases and J by 4 bases. CDR3 sequence: CASSPLPGTGGLMYEQYF. CDR3 nucleotides: TGTGCCAGCTCACCGCTCCCCGGGACAGGGGGCTTGATGTACGAGCAGTACTTC.

The sample holds one count of this clone. Mismatch with germline at one junction end may stem from a read error. The chain has TRBV6-5 and TRBJ2-4; D ambiguous. The CDR3 is 14 amino acids. The germline V gene has CDR1 MNHEY and CDR2 SVGAGI. DNA of the CDR3: TGTGCCAGCAGTTACGGAGCAGCCCAAAACATTCAGTACTTC. It translates to CASSYGAAQNIQYF.

This clone was counted a single time. The chain couples TRBV12-2 to TRBJ2-1; the D call of TRBD1 is as the table states it, not checked on the DNA. TRBV12-2 is listed as a pseudogene. The CDR3 is 14 amino acids. DNA of the CDR3: TGTGCAAGTCGCTTGAGGACAGGCTACAATGAGCAGTTCTTC. It specifies CASRLRTGYNEQFF.

This clone was seen only once. This chain links TRBV28 with TRBJ2-7; D may be TRBD1 (5 bases). The CDR3 length is 12 residues. The germline V and J ends were trimmed by 4 bases and 2 bases, with 6 bases remaining between them. The V gene's germline CDR1 is MDHEN and CDR2 SYDVKM. The CDR3 loop is CASSSTAYEQYF. The CDR3 DNA is TGTGCCAGCAGTTCGACAGCCTACGAGCAGTACTTC.

This clone was found a few times. The chain couples TRBV5-1 to TRBJ2-7, with D tentatively TRBD1 (6 bases). V was shortened by 0 bases and J by 4 bases, with 11 bases between the two germline ends. Per germline, CDR1 SGHRS and CDR2 YFSETQ. CDR3 length equals 14 residues. CDR3 nucleotides: TGCGCCAGCAGCTTGGCGACAGGTCCGTACGAGCAGTACTTC. Translating it yields CASSLATGPYEQYF.